This TCR beta chain was captured in a study of early T cells in non-severe SARS-CoV-2 infection. Germline-derived CDR1 and CDR2 are SSHAT and FNYEAQ (reference sequence). CDR3 size: 14 residues. Trimming pared 5 bases from V and 1 base from J, leaving 8 bases between. A few counts support this clonotype. Molecules of cDNA were individually given unique molecular identifiers that were attached to them. Using its own MiXCR run on the 5' RACE reads, TCRdb lists one record per CDR3 protein. The sample includes 35,000 or so distinct CDR3 sequences, around 5% seen only once; the top ten take about 14%. The gene calls are TRBV7-7 and TRBJ2-2; possible D gene TRBD2, 5 bases. The specimen was whole blood. This sequence originates from an adult who was a healthcare worker with PCR-confirmed SARS-CoV-2 infection or an uninfected control (not recorded which). The CDR3 bases are TGTGCCAGCAGCGCCGGACTGAACACCGGGGAGCTGTTTTTT. As protein: CASSAGLNTGELFF. Variable domain in full (rest from reference TRBV7-7 and TRBJ2-2): GAGVSQSPRYKVTKRGQDVTLRCDPISSHATLYWYQQALGQGPEFLTYFNYEAQPDKSGLPSDRFSAERPEGSISTLTIQRTEQRDSAMYRCASSAGLNTGELFFGEGSRLTVL.